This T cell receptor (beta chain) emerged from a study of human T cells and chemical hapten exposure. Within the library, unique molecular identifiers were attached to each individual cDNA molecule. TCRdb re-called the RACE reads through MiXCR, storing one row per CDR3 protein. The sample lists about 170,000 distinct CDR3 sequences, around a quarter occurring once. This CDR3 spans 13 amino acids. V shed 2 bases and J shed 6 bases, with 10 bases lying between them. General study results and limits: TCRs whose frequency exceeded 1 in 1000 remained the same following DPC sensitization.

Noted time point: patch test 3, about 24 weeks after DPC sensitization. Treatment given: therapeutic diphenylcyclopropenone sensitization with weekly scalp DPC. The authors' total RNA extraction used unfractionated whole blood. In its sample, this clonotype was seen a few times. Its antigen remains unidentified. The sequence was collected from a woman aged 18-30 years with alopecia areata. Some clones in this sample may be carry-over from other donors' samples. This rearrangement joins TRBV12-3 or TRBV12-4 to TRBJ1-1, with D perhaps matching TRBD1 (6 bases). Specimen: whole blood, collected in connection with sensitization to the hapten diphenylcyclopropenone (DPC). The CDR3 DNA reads TGTGCCAGCAGTTTACTGGGACAAGCTGAAGCTTTCTTT. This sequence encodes CASSLLGQAEAFF.